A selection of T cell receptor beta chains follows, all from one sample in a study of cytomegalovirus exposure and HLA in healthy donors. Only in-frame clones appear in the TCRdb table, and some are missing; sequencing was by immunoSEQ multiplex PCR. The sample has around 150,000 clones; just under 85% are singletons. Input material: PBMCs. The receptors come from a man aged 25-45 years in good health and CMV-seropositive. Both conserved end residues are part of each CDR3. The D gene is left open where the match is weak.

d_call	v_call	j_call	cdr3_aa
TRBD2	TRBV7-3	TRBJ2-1	CASSLRAGGIYNEQFF
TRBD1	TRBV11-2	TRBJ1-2	CASSLEGQGYGYTF
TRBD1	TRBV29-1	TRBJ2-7	CSVAAGQGDYEQYF
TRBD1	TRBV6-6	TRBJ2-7	CASSNDRGGSYEQYF
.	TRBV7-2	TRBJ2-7	CASRRGEGRYEQYF
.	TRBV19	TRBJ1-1	CASTSQGTNTEAFF
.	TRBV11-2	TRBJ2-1	CASSPVFSEQFF
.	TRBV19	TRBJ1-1	CASSIRGGANTEAFF
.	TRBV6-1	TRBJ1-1	CASSERGTEAFF
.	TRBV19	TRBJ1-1	CASSMTGAKAFF
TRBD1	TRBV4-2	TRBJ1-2	CASSQGDSYYGYTF
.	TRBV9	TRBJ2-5	CASSPISTVETQYF
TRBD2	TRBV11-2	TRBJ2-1	CASSLSGGRHNEQFF
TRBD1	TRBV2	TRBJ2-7	CASSFQGAHEQYF
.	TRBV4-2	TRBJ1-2	CASSQDPREGDWGYTF
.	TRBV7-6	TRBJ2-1	CASSIQGNEQFF
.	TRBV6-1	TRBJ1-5	CASSEFYGSGPQHF
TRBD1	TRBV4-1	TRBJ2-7	CASSRTGESYEQYF